This paragraph covers one TCR beta chain sequence. Its antigen remains undetermined. Base qualities are missing; no much larger clone stands one base away. Enrolling through a virtual design, the prospective study's participants ranged in age from roughly 18 to 89 years and lived across around 25 United States geographic areas. In the prospective study, participants were assigned to cohorts based on the clinical history participants reported in a screening survey and a study questionnaire. Each participant in the prospective study had whole blood, serum and a nasopharyngeal or oropharyngeal swab collected by mobile phlebotomists. Prospective study participants could optionally give additional blood draws and questionnaires over an approximately two-month period. Prospective study blood samples were shipped either frozen or at room temperature before DNA extraction. The entry originates in a study of blood T cell repertoires in COVID-19 (dated by TCRdb to 2020 to 2021). Study-wide context: Samples from collaborators originated in the United States, Italy and Spain and spanned both the acute and convalescent phases of COVID-19. Subjects who had been exposed to COVID-19, were actively infected with it, or had recovered from it provided the deeply sampled blood TCRbeta repertoires that made up the dataset. The prospective study material was composed of cDNA or gDNA derived from T cells, B-cell-depleted T cells, or PBMCs. Samples were obtained from the ongoing ImmuneRACE study (first 160 participants) and from 950 to 1,500 subjects provided by 6 global collaborators. HLA class I and class II types, where available, came from metadata supplied by the sample provider rather than from assay-based typing. Sample metadata almost always included a de-identified subject ID, COVID-19 status, age in years and sex. The repertoires were released in a freely available public database meant as a resource for research on the immune response to SARS-CoV-2. Study-wide conclusions, independent of this receptor: Clinical and demographic metadata were provided uncurated, with the amount varying by source and participant.

TCRbeta CDR3 regions were amplified from genomic DNA by means of the immunoSEQ Assay, a bias-controlled multiplex PCR. As for the authors' bioinformatics: The number of nucleated cells in each sample was estimated from the amplification of reference gene primers within the assay. Sequence reads were collapsed and filtered to measure the absolute abundance of every unique TCRbeta CDR3 rearrangement. Productive Simpson clonality was computed per sample as the square root of Simpson's diversity index over productive rearrangements. The source is immuneACCESS, and TCRdb retained only in-frame sequences with V and J called. Part of the clones is not carried over; for the studies checked, unresolved V genes explain less than half of this, and the remainder is unexplained. D and trimming were read from the DNA, whereas the V and J calls and clone size are those reported in that table. In all, the sample holds about 180,000 clones, and approximately 89% of those were seen once. The top ten hold approximately 2.3% of the sample.

The sequenced sample was PBMCs or T cells enriched from blood (not recorded which). The sequence was collected from a woman between 40 and 55 years old with acute COVID-19.

The DNA sequence is TGCGCCAGCAGCCCGTGGGCTAGCGGGGTTTCGAACACCGGGGAGCTGTTTTTT. It is translated as CASSPWASGVSNTGELFF. Recombination linked TRBV5-1 to TRBJ2-2, with 9 bases in between that match TRBD2. The germline V gene yields SGHRS for CDR1 and YFSETQ for CDR2. For this chain, trimming is 4 bases at the V end and 0 bases at the J end, and the number of junction bases without a gene match is 10. Measured from the cysteine to the phenylalanine, the CDR3 is 18 residues long. The CDR3 DNA has 54 bases and is translated from base 1.